This T cell receptor (beta chain) was documented in a study of PD-L1 blockade in urothelial cancer. At the level of the study: Before enrollment, 0 to 3 chemotherapy regimens had been given to patients. Blood yielded a median of about 140,000 T cells per sample. Study outcomes and limitations: When pretreatment blood TCR clonality was below the median, it predicted better survival.

As regards this clone: Its antigen is undetermined.

This CDR3 has 17 amino acids. Germline V CDR1 and CDR2: MDHEN, SYDVKM. V shed 2 bases and J shed 6 bases, with 19 bases lying between them. Sequencing used immunoSEQ multiplex PCR; TCRdb keeps in-frame clones, though not all of them. The sample carries around 69,000 clones, around 93% recorded once. Stated time point: peripheral blood 6 weeks after treatment start. The genes are TRBV28 and TRBJ2-2; D might be TRBD1 (6 bases). The TCR comes from an elderly woman with urothelial cancer. The specimen comprised PBMCs, sampled around atezolizumab (anti-PD-L1) treatment. CDR3 region: CASSLPGASLWAGELFF. For the CDR3, the DNA is TGTGCCAGCAGTTTACCAGGGGCAAGCTTGTGGGCCGGGGAGCTGTTTTTT.